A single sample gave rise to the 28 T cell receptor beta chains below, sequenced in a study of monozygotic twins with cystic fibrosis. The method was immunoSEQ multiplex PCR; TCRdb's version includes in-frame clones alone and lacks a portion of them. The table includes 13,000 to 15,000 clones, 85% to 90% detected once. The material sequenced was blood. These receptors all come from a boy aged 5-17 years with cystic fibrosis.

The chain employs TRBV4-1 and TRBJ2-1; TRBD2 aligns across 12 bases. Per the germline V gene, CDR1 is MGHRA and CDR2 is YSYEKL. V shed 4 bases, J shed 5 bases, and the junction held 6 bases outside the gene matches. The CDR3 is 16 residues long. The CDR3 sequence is CASSRSLAGGDNEQFF. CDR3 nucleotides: TGCGCCAGCAGCCGATCCCTAGCGGGAGGGGACAATGAGCAGTTCTTC.

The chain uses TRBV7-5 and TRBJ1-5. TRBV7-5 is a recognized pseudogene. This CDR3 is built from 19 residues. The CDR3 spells CVRSLGVEGGASGCRPQHF. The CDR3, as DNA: TGTGTCAGAAGCTTAGGGGTGGAGGGGGGCGCTTCGGGATGTAGGCCCCAGCATTTT.

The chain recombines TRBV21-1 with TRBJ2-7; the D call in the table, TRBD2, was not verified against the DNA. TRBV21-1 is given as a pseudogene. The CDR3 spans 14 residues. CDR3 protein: CASSKVEGTGEQYF. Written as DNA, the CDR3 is TGTGCCAGCAGCAAAGTAGAGGGTACGGGCGAGCAGTACTTC.

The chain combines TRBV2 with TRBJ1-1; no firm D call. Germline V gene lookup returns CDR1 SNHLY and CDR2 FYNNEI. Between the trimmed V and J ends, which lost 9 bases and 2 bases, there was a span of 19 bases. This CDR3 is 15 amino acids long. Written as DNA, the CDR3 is TGTGCCAGTAAACCTCAGATATCAGCTAACACTGAAGCTTTCTTT. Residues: CASKPQISANTEAFF.

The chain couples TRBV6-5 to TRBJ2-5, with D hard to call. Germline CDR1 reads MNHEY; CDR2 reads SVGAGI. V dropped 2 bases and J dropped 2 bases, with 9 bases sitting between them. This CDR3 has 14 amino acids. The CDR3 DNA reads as TGTGCCAGCAGTTACCAGTCCGCACAAGAGACCCAGTACTTC. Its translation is CASSYQSAQETQYF.

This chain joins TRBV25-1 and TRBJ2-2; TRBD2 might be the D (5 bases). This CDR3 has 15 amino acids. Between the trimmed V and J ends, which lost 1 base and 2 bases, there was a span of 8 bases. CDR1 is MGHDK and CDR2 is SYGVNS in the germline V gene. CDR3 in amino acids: CASSEFGGNTGELFF. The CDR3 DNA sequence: TGTGCCAGCAGTGAATTTGGAGGCAACACCGGGGAGCTGTTTTTT.

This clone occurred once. CDR3 sequence: CASSLASGAGNEQFF. CDR3 nucleotides: TGTGCCAGCAGCTTAGCATCAGGGGCGGGAAATGAGCAGTTCTTC. The J gene is TRBJ2-1, the V gene TRBV7-9; D possibly matches TRBD1 or TRBD2 (6 bases each). The CDR3 spans 15 residues. V shed 0 bases and J shed 7 bases, with 13 bases lying between them. Per the germline V gene, CDR1 is SEHNR and CDR2 is FQNEAQ (reference sequence).

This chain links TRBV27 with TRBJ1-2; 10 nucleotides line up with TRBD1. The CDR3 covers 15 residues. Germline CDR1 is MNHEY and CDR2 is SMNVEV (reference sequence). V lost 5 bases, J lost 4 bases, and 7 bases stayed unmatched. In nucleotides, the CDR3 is TGTGCCAGCAGTAATGACAGGGGGCTCACCTATGGCTACACCTTC. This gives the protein CASSNDRGLTYGYTF.

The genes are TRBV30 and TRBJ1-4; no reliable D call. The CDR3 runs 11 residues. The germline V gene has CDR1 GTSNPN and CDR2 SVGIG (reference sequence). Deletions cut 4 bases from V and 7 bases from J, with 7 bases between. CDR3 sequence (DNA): TGTGCCTGGAAAGGGAGTGAAAAACTGTTTTTT. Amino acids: CAWKGSEKLFF.

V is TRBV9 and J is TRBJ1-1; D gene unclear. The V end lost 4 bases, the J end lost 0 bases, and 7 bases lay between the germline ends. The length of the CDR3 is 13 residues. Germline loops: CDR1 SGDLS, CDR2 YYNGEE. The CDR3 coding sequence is TGTGCCAGCAGCCTCGCGCTGAACACTGAAGCTTTCTTT. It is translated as CASSLALNTEAFF.

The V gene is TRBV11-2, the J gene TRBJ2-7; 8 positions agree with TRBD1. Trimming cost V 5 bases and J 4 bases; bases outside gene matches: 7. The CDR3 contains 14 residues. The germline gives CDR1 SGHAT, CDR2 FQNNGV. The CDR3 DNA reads TGTGCCAGCAGCCCCGGACAGGGATTATACGAGCAGTACTTC. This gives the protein CASSPGQGLYEQYF. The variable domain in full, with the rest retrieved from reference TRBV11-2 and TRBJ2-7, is EAGVAQSPRYKIIEKRQSVAFWCNPISGHATLYWYQQILGQGPKLLIQFQNNGVVDDSQLPKDRFSAERLKGVDSTLKIQPAKLEDSAVYLCASSPGQGLYEQYFGPGTRLTVT.

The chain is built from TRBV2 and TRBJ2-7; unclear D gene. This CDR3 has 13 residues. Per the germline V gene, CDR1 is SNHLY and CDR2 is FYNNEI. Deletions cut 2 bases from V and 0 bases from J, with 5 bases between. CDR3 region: CASSETYSYEQYF. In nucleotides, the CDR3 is TGTGCCAGCAGTGAAACTTACTCCTACGAGCAGTACTTC.

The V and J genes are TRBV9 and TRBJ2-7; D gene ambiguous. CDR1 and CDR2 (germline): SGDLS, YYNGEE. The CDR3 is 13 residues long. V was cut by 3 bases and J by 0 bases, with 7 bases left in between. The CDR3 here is CASSDESSYEQYF. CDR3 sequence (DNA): TGTGCCAGCAGCGATGAAAGCTCCTACGAGCAGTACTTC.

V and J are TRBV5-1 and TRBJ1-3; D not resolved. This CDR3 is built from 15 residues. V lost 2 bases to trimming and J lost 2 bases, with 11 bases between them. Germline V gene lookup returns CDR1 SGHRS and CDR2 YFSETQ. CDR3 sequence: CASSFGAGPGNTIYF. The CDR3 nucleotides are TGCGCCAGCAGCTTTGGCGCCGGCCCTGGAAACACCATATATTTT.

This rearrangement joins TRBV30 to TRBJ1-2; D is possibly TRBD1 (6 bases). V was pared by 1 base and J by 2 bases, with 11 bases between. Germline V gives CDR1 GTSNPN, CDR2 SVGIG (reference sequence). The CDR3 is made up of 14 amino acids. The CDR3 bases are TGTGCCTGGAGTGCTCCAACAGGGAACTATGGCTACACCTTC. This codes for CAWSAPTGNYGYTF.

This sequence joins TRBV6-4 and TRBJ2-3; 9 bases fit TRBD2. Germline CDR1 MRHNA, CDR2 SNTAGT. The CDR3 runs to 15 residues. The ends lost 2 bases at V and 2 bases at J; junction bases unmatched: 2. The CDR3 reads CASSDGGGATDTQYF. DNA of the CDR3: TGTGCCAGCAGTGACGGCGGGGGGGCCACAGATACGCAGTATTTT.

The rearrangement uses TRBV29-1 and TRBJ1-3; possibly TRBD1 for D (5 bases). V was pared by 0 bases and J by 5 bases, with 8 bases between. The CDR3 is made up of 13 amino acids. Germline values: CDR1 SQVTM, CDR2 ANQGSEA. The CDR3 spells CSVEDRERNTIYF. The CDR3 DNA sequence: TGCAGCGTTGAAGACAGGGAACGAAACACCATATATTTT.

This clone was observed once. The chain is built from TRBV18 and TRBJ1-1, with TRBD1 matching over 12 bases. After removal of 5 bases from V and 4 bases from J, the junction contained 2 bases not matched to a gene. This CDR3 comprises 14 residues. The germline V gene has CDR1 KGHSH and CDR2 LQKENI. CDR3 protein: CASSGTGGLTEAFF. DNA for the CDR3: TGTGCCAGCTCAGGGACAGGGGGCCTCACTGAAGCTTTCTTT. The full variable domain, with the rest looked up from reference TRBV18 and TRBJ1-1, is NAGVMQNPRHLVRRRGQEARLRCSPMKGHSHVYWYRQLPEEGLKFMVYLQKENIIDESGMPKERFSAEFPKEGPSILRIQQVVRGDSAAYFCASSGTGGLTEAFFGQGTRLTVV.

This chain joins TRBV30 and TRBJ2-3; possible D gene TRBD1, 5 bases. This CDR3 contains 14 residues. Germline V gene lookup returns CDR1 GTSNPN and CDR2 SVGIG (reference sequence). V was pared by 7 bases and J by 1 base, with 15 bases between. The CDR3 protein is CASDWEQGTDTQYF. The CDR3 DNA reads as TGTGCCTCTGACTGGGAACAGGGCACAGATACGCAGTATTTT.

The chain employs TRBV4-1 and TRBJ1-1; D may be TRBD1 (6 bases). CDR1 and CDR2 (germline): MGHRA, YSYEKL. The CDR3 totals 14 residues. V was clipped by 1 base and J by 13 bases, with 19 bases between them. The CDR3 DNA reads TGCGCCAGCAGCCAAGGACAGGATACCTTCCCTTTTTTCTTT. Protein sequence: CASSQGQDTFPFFF.

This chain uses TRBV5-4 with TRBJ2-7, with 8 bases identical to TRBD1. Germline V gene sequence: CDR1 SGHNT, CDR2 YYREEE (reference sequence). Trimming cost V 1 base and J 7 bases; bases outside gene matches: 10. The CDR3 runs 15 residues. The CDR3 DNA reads TGTGCCAGCAGCTTGACAGGGGGACCCATTCGGGAGCAGTACTTC. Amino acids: CASSLTGGPIREQYF.

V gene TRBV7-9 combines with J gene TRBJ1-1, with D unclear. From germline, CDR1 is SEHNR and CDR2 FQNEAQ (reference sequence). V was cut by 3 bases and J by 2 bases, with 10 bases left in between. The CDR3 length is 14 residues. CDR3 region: CASSLFNPNTEAFF. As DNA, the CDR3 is TGTGCCAGCAGCTTGTTCAACCCCAACACTGAAGCTTTCTTT.

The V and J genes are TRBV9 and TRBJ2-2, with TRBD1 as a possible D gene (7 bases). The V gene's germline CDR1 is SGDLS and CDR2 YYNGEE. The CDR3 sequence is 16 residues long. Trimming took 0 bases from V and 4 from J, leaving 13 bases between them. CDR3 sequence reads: CASSVGAGGRTGELFF. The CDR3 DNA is TGTGCCAGCAGCGTAGGAGCAGGGGGGCGCACCGGGGAGCTGTTTTTT.

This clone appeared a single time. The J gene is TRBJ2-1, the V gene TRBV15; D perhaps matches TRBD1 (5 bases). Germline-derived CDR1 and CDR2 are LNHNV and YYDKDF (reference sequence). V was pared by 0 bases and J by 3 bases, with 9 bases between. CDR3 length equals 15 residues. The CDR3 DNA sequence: TGTGCCACCAGCAGAGATAGAGACAGCTACAATGAGCAGTTCTTC. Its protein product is CATSRDRDSYNEQFF.

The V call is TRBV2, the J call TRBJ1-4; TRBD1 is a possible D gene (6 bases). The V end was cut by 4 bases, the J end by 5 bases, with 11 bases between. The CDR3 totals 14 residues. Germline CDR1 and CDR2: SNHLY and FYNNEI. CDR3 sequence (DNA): TGTGCCAGCAGTGGGCCAGGGGCCAATGAAAAACTGTTTTTT. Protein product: CASSGPGANEKLFF.

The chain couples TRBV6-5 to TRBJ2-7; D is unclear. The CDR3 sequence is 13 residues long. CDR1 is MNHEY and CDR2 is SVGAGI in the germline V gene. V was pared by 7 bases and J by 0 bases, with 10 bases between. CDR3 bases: TGTGCCAGCATAGGGCAGAGCTCCTACGAGCAGTACTTC. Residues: CASIGQSSYEQYF.

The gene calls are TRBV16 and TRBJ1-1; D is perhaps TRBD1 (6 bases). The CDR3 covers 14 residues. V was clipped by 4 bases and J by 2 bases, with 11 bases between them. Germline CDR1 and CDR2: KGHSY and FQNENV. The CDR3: CASSRDRSNTEAFF. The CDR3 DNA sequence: TGTGCCAGCAGCCGAGACAGGTCTAACACTGAAGCTTTCTTT.

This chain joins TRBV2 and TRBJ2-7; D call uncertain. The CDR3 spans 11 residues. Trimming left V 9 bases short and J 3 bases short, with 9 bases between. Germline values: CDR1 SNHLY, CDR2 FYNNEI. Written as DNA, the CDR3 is TGTGCCAGTGACGGCAGCTACGAGCAGTACTTC. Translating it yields CASDGSYEQYF.